The rows below give T cell receptor beta chains drawn from one sample of a study of cytomegalovirus exposure and HLA in healthy donors. Sequenced by immunoSEQ multiplex PCR; TCRdb stores in-frame clones only, minus some. Of around 130,000 clones listed, over 60% are singletons. The specimen was PBMCs. These receptors were obtained from a human donor in good health. Each CDR3 is given with its conserved first and last residue. A D gene is named only where the DNA matches it firmly. Part of the rows lack a size; the others show once, few, many or a class for expanded clones.

>-|TRBV5-4|TRBJ2-5|-
CASSPREQETQYF
TGTGCCAGCAGCCCCCGGGAACAAGAGACCCAGTACTTC
>TRBD1|TRBV5-4|TRBJ1-2|-
CASSPADRVYSYGYTF
TGTGCCAGCAGCCCAGCCGACAGGGTTTATTCTTATGGCTACACCTTC
>-|TRBV6-5|TRBJ1-1|-
CASRLLSNTEAFF
TGTGCCAGCAGATTGCTCAGTAACACTGAAGCTTTCTTT
>TRBD1|TRBV19|TRBJ1-5|-
CASHSSGQVGQPQHF
TGTGCCAGCCACTCGAGCGGACAGGTCGGCCAGCCCCAGCATTTT
>-|TRBV7-9|TRBJ1-4|-
CASSSRRVETEKLFF
TGTGCCAGCAGCTCGAGGAGGGTGGAGACTGAAAAACTGTTTTTT
>-|TRBV13|TRBJ2-2|-
CASSSNQGGNTGELFF
TGTGCCAGCAGCTCCAACCAGGGGGGGAACACCGGGGAGCTGTTTTTT
>-|TRBV6-1|TRBJ1-1|-
CASRDGGEAFF
TGTGCCAGCAGGGACGGGGGGGAAGCTTTCTTT
>TRBD1|TRBV7-3|TRBJ1-2|-
CASSPGTGAANYGYTF
TGTGCCAGCAGCCCTGGGACAGGGGCAGCTAACTATGGCTACACCTTC
>-|TRBV27|TRBJ2-1|-
CASSLKGAGEQFF
TGTGCCAGCAGTTTAAAAGGGGCAGGCGAGCAGTTCTTC
>-|TRBV7-6|TRBJ2-3|-
CASSLGGADTQYF
TGTGCCAGCAGCCTAGGGGGGGCAGATACGCAGTATTTT
>TRBD1|TRBV4-1|TRBJ1-5|-
CASSRDDRVKIQPQHF
TGCGCCAGCAGCCGAGACGACAGGGTGAAAATTCAGCCCCAGCATTTT
>-|TRBV9|TRBJ1-6|-
CASSVEFSSYNSPLHF
TGTGCCAGCAGCGTAGAGTTCAGCTCCTATAATTCACCCCTCCACTTT
>-|TRBV9|TRBJ1-1|-
CASSATGNTEAFF
TGTGCCAGCAGCGCTACAGGGAACACTGAAGCTTTCTTT
>TRBD2|TRBV9|TRBJ2-7|-
CASSPRTSLEQYF
TGTGCCAGCAGCCCCCGGACTAGTCTGGAGCAGTACTTC
>-|TRBV5-1|TRBJ2-3|-
CASSPSGDTDTQYF
TGCGCCAGCAGCCCCTCGGGGGACACAGATACGCAGTATTTT
>TRBD2|TRBV5-4|TRBJ2-3|few
CASSLEASGVTDTQYF
TGTGCCAGCAGCTTGGAGGCTAGCGGGGTCACAGATACGCAGTATTTT
>-|TRBV15|TRBJ2-2|-
CATSRDLSAGAMGELFF
TGTGCCACCAGCAGAGATCTGTCTGCAGGGGCGATGGGGGAGCTGTTTTTT
>-|TRBV4-1|TRBJ2-7|-
CASSQAGGTANYEQYF
TGCGCCAGCAGCCAAGCCGGCGGGACAGCTAACTACGAGCAGTACTTC
>-|TRBV6-4|TRBJ1-5|-
CASSDEKDSDNQPQHF
TGTGCCAGCAGTGACGAAAAGGACAGCGACAATCAGCCCCAGCATTTT
>TRBD1|TRBV7-3|TRBJ2-1|few
CASSSTGVEQFF
TGTGCCAGCAGCTCTACAGGGGTCGAGCAGTTCTTC
>-|TRBV5-4|TRBJ2-2|-
CASTPLPSTGELFF
TGTGCCAGCACCCCTCTTCCCTCCACCGGGGAGCTGTTTTTT
>-|TRBV6-5|TRBJ1-1|few
CASSYSRGNTEAFF
TGTGCCAGCAGTTACTCCCGGGGGAACACTGAAGCTTTCTTT
>-|TRBV15|TRBJ1-2|-
CATSRDVYGYTF
TGTGCCACCAGCAGAGACGTATATGGCTACACCTTC
>-|TRBV7-2|TRBJ1-2|-
CASSLGQSGYTF
TGTGCCAGCAGCTTAGGACAGTCTGGCTACACCTTC
>TRBD1|TRBV6-5|TRBJ1-2|-
CASSESTGNYGYTF
TGTGCCAGCAGCGAGTCGACAGGGAACTATGGCTACACCTTC
>-|TRBV5-6|TRBJ1-2|once
CASSLAPTARNGYTF
TGTGCCAGCAGCTTGGCCCCGACAGCAAGGAATGGCTACACCTTC
>-|TRBV27|TRBJ2-6|-
CASSSTGSGANVLTF
TGTGCCAGCAGTTCTACAGGCTCTGGGGCCAACGTCCTGACTTTC
>-|TRBV21-1|TRBJ2-5|-
CASSKVPAGGPLETQYF
TGTGCCAGCAGCAAAGTGCCAGCGGGGGGGCCATTGGAGACCCAGTACTTC
>-|TRBV20-1|TRBJ2-1|-
CSANIYNEQFF
TGCAGTGCCAACATCTACAATGAGCAGTTCTTC
>-|TRBV27|TRBJ1-5|-
CASSLEKPQHF
TGTGCCAGCAGTTTAGAGAAGCCCCAGCATTTT
>-|TRBV6-5|TRBJ1-5|-
CASSLNRFNQPQHF
TGTGCCAGCAGCCTAAACAGGTTCAATCAGCCCCAGCATTTT
>TRBD1|TRBV7-9|TRBJ1-4|few
CASSHRDRDEKLFF
TGTGCCAGCAGCCACCGGGACAGGGATGAAAAACTGTTTTTT
>-|TRBV5-1|TRBJ2-3|-
CASSLGTSGTDTQYF
TGCGCCAGCAGCCTGGGCACTTCCGGCACAGATACGCAGTATTTT
>TRBD1|TRBV27|TRBJ1-6|-
CASSSGQPNSPLHF
TGTGCCAGCAGTTCGGGACAGCCTAATTCACCCCTCCACTTT
>-|TRBV5-4|TRBJ1-2|-
CASSFSTVANYGYTF
TGTGCCAGCAGCTTTTCGACAGTAGCTAACTATGGCTACACCTTC
>TRBD1|TRBV11-2|TRBJ1-3|-
CASSFSGTGFSGNTIYF
TGTGCCAGCAGCTTCTCCGGGACAGGTTTCTCTGGAAACACCATATATTTT
>-|TRBV5-5|TRBJ1-2|once
CASSRSGDRDLYGYTF
TGTGCCAGCAGCCGATCGGGCGACCGGGATCTCTATGGCTACACCTTC
>-|TRBV27|TRBJ2-2|-
CASSLFGGSNTGELFF
TGTGCCAGCAGTTTATTCGGGGGTTCGAACACCGGGGAGCTGTTTTTT
>TRBD2|TRBV5-1|TRBJ2-1|-
CASSSGTSPGREQFF
TGCGCCAGCAGCTCCGGGACTAGCCCAGGCCGGGAGCAGTTCTTC
>-|TRBV19|TRBJ1-5|-
CASNDYIRNQPQHF
TGTGCCAGTAACGATTACATTCGCAATCAGCCCCAGCATTTT
>TRBD1|TRBV5-6|TRBJ2-3|-
CASRPGQGVSDTQYF
TGTGCCAGCAGACCTGGACAGGGGGTTTCAGATACGCAGTATTTT
>TRBD1|TRBV13|TRBJ2-5|-
CASSLGRGGRETQYF
TGTGCCAGCAGCTTAGGACGAGGGGGCAGGGAGACCCAGTACTTC
>TRBD1|TRBV19|TRBJ2-4|-
CASSPGQGGVKNIQYF
TGTGCCAGTAGTCCGGGACAGGGAGGAGTCAAAAACATTCAGTACTTC
>-|TRBV7-8|TRBJ1-3|-
CASSLGQPGNTIYF
TGTGCCAGCAGCTTAGGACAGCCGGGAAACACCATATATTTT
>-|TRBV19|TRBJ2-7|-
CASSSRRGGSSYEQYF
TGTGCCAGTAGTTCCCGTCGTGGGGGGAGCTCCTACGAGCAGTACTTC
>-|TRBV15|TRBJ1-6|once
CATSRGTESYNSPLHF
TGTGCCACCAGCAGAGGGACAGAAAGCTATAATTCACCCCTCCACTTT
>-|TRBV5-1|TRBJ2-7|-
CASSLNRQVNYYEQYF
TGCGCCAGCAGCTTGAATCGACAGGTTAATTACTACGAGCAGTACTTC
>-|TRBV29-1|TRBJ2-7|-
CSVVFLESYEQYF
TGCAGCGTTGTTTTCTTGGAGTCCTACGAGCAGTACTTC
>-|TRBV19|TRBJ2-1|-
CASSIVLDSYNEQFF
TGTGCCAGTAGTATCGTCCTCGACAGTTACAATGAGCAGTTCTTC
>-|TRBV9|TRBJ2-2|-
CASSVEADTGELFF
TGTGCCAGCAGCGTAGAGGCGGACACCGGGGAGCTGTTTTTT
>-|TRBV7-3|TRBJ2-2|-
CASSEEPGGRNTGELFF
TGTGCCAGCAGCGAAGAGCCCGGGGGGCGGAACACCGGGGAGCTGTTTTTT